The rows below give T cell receptor beta chains drawn from one sample of a study of T cell changes during pregnancy in multiple sclerosis. Assay: immunoSEQ multiplex PCR; the TCRdb copy retains only in-frame clones and omits some. Among fewer than 45,000 clones listed, 90% were seen once. This material consisted of peripheral blood, taken in the third trimester of pregnancy. The source is a female donor in good health, enrolled as a control in a pregnancy study. Each CDR3 is given with its conserved first and last residue.

V,J,length,CDR3
TRBV9,TRBJ2-3,16,CASSVAGAGGLDTQYF
TRBV27,TRBJ2-3,12,CATQGGTDTQYF
TRBV9,TRBJ2-1,17,CASSAPVTDHSYNEQFF
TRBV5-5,TRBJ2-1,15,CASSLARGGFDEQFF
TRBV5-6,TRBJ1-2,16,CASSLGGRGESYGYTF
TRBV27,TRBJ1-2,14,CASSDRDRFLGYTF
TRBV27,TRBJ1-2,14,CASSLIAGNYGYTF
TRBV6-6,TRBJ2-2,13,CASSTPPGEGLFF
TRBV9,TRBJ1-5,15,CASSAHDRNGQPQHF
TRBV11-2,TRBJ2-1,14,CASSFRGWGNEQFF
TRBV4-3,TRBJ1-5,15,CASSQEGGLNQPQHF
TRBV7-2,TRBJ2-7,14,CASSLAPSDYEQYF
TRBV5-4,TRBJ1-2,17,CASSLAYWDRDTYGYTF
TRBV19,TRBJ2-7,14,CASGYGQGAYEQYF